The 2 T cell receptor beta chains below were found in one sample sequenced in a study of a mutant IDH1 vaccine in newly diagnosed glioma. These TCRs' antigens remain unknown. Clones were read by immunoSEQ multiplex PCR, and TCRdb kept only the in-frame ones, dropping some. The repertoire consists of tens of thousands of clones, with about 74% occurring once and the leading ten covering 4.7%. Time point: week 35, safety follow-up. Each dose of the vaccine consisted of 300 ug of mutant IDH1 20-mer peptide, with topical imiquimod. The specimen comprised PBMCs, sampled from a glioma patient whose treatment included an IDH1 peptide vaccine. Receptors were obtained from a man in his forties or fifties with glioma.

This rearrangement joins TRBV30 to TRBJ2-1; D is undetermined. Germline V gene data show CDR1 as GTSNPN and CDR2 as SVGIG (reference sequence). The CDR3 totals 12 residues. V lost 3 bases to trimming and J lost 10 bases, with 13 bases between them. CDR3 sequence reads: CAWRGPVGEQFF. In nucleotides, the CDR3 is TGTGCCTGGAGAGGTCCCGTCGGCGAGCAGTTCTTC.

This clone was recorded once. CDR3 DNA sequence: TGTGCCACAAAAAGGGCGAACACCGGGGAGCTGTTTTTT. Translating it yields CATKRANTGELFF. The rearrangement uses TRBV19 and TRBJ2-2; D is unresolved. V was pared by 10 bases and J by 0 bases, with 9 bases between. Germline CDR1 and CDR2: LNHDA and SQIVND (reference sequence). The CDR3 runs to 13 residues. Filled out from reference TRBV19 and TRBJ2-2, the complete variable domain reads DGGITQSPKYLFRKEGQNVTLSCEQNLNHDAMYWYRQDPGQGLRLIYYSQIVNDFQKGDIAEGYSVSREKKESFPLTVTSAQKNPTAFYLCATKRANTGELFFGEGSRLTVL.